The 10 T cell receptor beta chains given below trace back to one sample, sequenced in a study of T-cell memory formation after mild COVID-19. TCRdb fed the 5' RACE reads into MiXCR, producing one record per CDR3 protein. The table records about 100,000 distinct CDR3 sequences, around 17% of them present only once. The sample consisted of PBMCs or a T cell subset sorted from them (not recorded which). Receptors originate from a man aged 18 to 30 who had mild COVID-19 (a few samples of this study predate the infection). Cell type and time point are not known.

This clonotype came up many times. The chain is built from TRBV4-2 and TRBJ2-7; 7 nucleotides match TRBD2. V lost 6 bases, J lost 2 bases, and 7 bases stayed unmatched. The CDR3 contains 14 residues. Germline lookup yields CDR1 LGHNA and CDR2 YNFKEQ. CDR3 DNA sequence: TGTGCCAGCAGTTCAGCGGGGAAACCCTACGAGCAGTACTTC. It specifies CASSSAGKPYEQYF.

This clonotype was seen more than once but under ten times. V and J are TRBV6-1 and TRBJ2-2; D may be TRBD2 (7 bases). CDR1 MNHNS and CDR2 SASEGT come from the germline V gene. The length of the CDR3 is 15 residues. V was trimmed by 7 bases and J by 5 bases, leaving 17 bases between them. CDR3 sequence: CASTKTGGGTGELFF. DNA for the CDR3: TGTGCCAGCACCAAGACGGGGGGCGGAACCGGGGAGCTGTTTTTT.

This clonotype has a handful of counts. The chain links TRBV27 to TRBJ2-5; 9 bases are shared with TRBD2. The junction had 7 bases not matched to a gene; V was cut back by 0 bases and J by 2 bases. Germline assignment: CDR1 MNHEY and CDR2 SMNVEV (reference sequence). The CDR3 has 17 residues. The CDR3 region has the DNA TGTGCCAGCAGTTTATCGCCACCGGGACTAGCTCAAGAGACCCAGTACTTC. Translation: CASSLSPPGLAQETQYF.

This clonotype was recorded a few times. V is TRBV5-5 and J is TRBJ2-3; D unclear. The V end was cut by 2 bases, the J end by 4 bases, with 8 bases between. The CDR3 has 13 residues. Germline loops: CDR1 SGHKS, CDR2 YYEKEE (reference sequence). CDR3 protein: CASSFLFPDTQYF. For the CDR3, the DNA is TGTGCCAGCAGCTTTCTTTTCCCAGATACGCAGTATTTT.

The CDR3 spells CATSAGDRSTQYF. CDR3 coding DNA: TGTGCCACCAGTGCCGGGGACAGATCTACGCAGTATTTT. The J gene is TRBJ2-3, the V gene TRBV24-1; 7 nucleotides agree with TRBD1. After removal of 5 bases from V and 8 bases from J, the junction contained 6 bases not matched to a gene. This CDR3 is built from 13 residues. CDR1 and CDR2 (germline): KGHDR, SFDVKD.

This clonotype was seen only a few times. This chain connects TRBV6-1 to TRBJ2-1, with 8 bases aligning to TRBD2. The junction had 7 bases not matched to a gene; V was cut back by 2 bases and J by 7 bases. This CDR3 region has 15 residues. Germline assignment: CDR1 MNHNS and CDR2 SASEGT. In DNA, the CDR3 is TGTGCCAGCAGTGAACACAGCGGGGGCTTGAATGAGCAGTTCTTC. Its protein product is CASSEHSGGLNEQFF.

This rearrangement joins TRBV20-1 to TRBJ2-3, with 10 bases that match TRBD1. The CDR3 has 15 amino acids. Trimming took 0 bases from V and 3 from J; bases not matched to a gene: 3. Germline V gene data show CDR1 as DFQATT and CDR2 as SNEGSKA (reference sequence). CDR3 sequence: CSARDRQGATDTQYF. The CDR3 nucleotides are TGCAGTGCTAGAGATAGACAGGGGGCAACAGATACGCAGTATTTT.

The V and J genes are TRBV7-9 and TRBJ2-5; 10 bases match TRBD2. The CDR3 is 15 residues long. CDR1 and CDR2 (germline): SEHNR, FQNEAQ (reference sequence). Germline trimming cut 6 bases from V and 5 bases from J; bases unmatched to any gene: 9. This CDR3 is CASRPLAGGAETQYF. CDR3 in DNA: TGTGCCAGCAGACCATTAGCGGGGGGTGCGGAGACCCAGTACTTC.

The table lists this clonotype with a few counts. This chain connects TRBV5-1 to TRBJ1-1, with 8 bases aligning to TRBD1. This CDR3 spans 13 amino acids. V shed 4 bases and J 6 bases; nucleotides not matched to a gene: 5. The germline gives CDR1 SGHRS, CDR2 YFSETQ. The CDR3 spells CASSLDRAPEAFF. The CDR3 bases are TGCGCCAGCAGCCTGGACAGGGCTCCTGAAGCTTTCTTT.

The rearrangement links TRBV6-5 to TRBJ1-1; D uncertain. The V end was cut by 3 bases, the J end by 1 base, with 12 bases between. CDR1 is MNHEY and CDR2 is SVGAGI in the germline V gene. The CDR3 has 15 residues. The CDR3 DNA is TGTGCCAGCAGTTATTTCGCGGGGAGGAACACTGAAGCTTTCTTT. Amino acids: CASSYFAGRNTEAFF.